The entry that follows covers one T cell receptor (beta chain) sequence. V was clipped by 4 bases and J by 8 bases; unmatched bases: 6. Germline V lookup: CDR1 SGHTS, CDR2 YDEGEE. There are 13 residues in the CDR3. Here immunoSEQ multiplex PCR was the method, and the copy in TCRdb shows in-frame clones only, minus some. There are approximately 220,000 clones in the sample; 85% occur only once, and approximately 18% lies in the top ten. The source of the sample is a study of blood T cell repertoires in COVID-19. Participants' own reports of clinical history determined their cohort assignment. Sample: PBMCs or T cells enriched from blood (not recorded which). The receptor was isolated from a man between 35 and 55 years old who had recovered from COVID-19. The J gene is TRBJ1-2, the V gene TRBV5-8, with 9 bases lining up with TRBD1. The CDR3 loop is CASSLQGARGYTF. CDR3 coding DNA: TGTGCCAGCAGCCTACAGGGGGCGCGAGGCTACACCTTC.